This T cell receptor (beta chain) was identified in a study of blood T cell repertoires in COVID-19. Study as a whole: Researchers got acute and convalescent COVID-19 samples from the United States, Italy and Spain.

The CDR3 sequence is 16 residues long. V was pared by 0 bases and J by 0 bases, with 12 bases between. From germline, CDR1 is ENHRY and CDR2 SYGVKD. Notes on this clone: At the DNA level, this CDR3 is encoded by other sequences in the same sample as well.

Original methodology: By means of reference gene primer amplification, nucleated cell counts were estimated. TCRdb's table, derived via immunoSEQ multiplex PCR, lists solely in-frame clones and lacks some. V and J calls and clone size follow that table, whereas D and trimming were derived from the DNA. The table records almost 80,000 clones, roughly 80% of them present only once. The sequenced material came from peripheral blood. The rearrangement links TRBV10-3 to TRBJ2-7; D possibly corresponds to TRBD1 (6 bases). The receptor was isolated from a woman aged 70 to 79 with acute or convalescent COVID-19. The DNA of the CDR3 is TGTGCCATCAGTGAGTCGCTACAGGGTAGCTCCTACGAGCAGTACTTC. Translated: CAISESLQGSSYEQYF.